This TCR beta chain was retrieved from a study of tumor and adjacent non-tumor tissue in lung cancer. Study-wide background: Each sample yielded millions of productive TCRbeta reads on average. Findings of the study overall: Tumor repertoires had a smaller top 100 clone share than normal lung.

No cell sorting was done before RNA was extracted from the tissue. This non-tumor lung sample came from over 3 cm beyond the tumor edge. Concerning this clonotype: Its antigen is as yet unknown. The junction departs from the called germline gene at one end, perhaps through a read error.

Germline lookup yields CDR1 MNHEY and CDR2 SVGEGT. The CDR3 runs 13 residues. A modified ARM-PCR protocol with three rounds of nested PCR amplified TCRbeta. MiXCR, applied by TCRdb to the multiplex PCR reads, yields one record per CDR3 protein. Of about 77,000 distinct CDR3 sequences in the sample, approximately 82% were seen once. Input material: distant non-tumor lung tissue. The chain uses TRBV6-2 or TRBV6-3 and TRBJ1-2; D is ambiguous. The receptor's source is a man in his 70s with non-small cell lung cancer. CDR3 in amino acids: CANSVARIYGYTF. The CDR3 nucleotides are TGTGCCAACAGTGTCGCCAGAATCTATGGCTACACCTTC.